The source of this TCR beta chain is a study of quantifying T cell responses using KT2 cells. Study-wide context: RNA was reverse transcribed with TCR alpha and beta constant-region primers. Overall study results and limits: KT2 sequence counts showed saturation when very many KT2 cells were spiked in.

The germline gives CDR1 LGHNA, CDR2 YSLEER. The CDR3 extends over 16 amino acids. V was shortened by 2 bases and J by 0 bases, with 14 bases between the two germline ends. A single-stranded UMI oligo with SP2 sequence was ligated to cDNA 3' ends. An equimolar mix of RC1.1 and RC1.2 primed the beta chain across TRBC1 and TRBC2. Each CDR3 protein is one row after TCRdb ran MiXCR on the UMI-ligation and nested PCR reads. The table includes about 32,000 distinct CDR3 sequences, 7.3% detected once. This clonotype came up many times. What it binds is not known. Material for sequencing was PBMCs spiked with cells of the T cell clone KT2. The chain links TRBV4-3 to TRBJ2-7; D possibly corresponds to TRBD2 (6 bases). The sequence derives from a human donor. The CDR3 DNA sequence: TGCGCCAGCAGCCAATGGGCCCTCGGGAGCTCCTACGAGCAGTACTTC. Its translation is CASSQWALGSSYEQYF.